This TCR beta chain was sequenced in a study of shared clonotypes between healthy human individuals. Whole-study findings and limits: Exclusively blood specimens were collected; tissue repertoires likely differ. The authors expected sequencing depth to affect clonotype sharing among donors.

CDR3 length: 15 amino acids. V shed 5 bases and J 1 base; nucleotides not matched to a gene: 5. Germline V lookup: CDR1 SGHVS, CDR2 FQNEAQ. Naive CD8 populations comprised CD45RO-negative cells positively selected for CCR7, excluding terminally differentiated effector memory CD45RA+ cells. Comment on this clone: Its antigen is unidentified.

This was a deep-level run. Each subset's genomic DNA was split evenly across several immunoSEQ plates. The assay was immunoSEQ multiplex PCR, and TCRdb's table has in-frame clones only and misses some. The sample holds some 2.1 million clones, about 94% seen once. The sequenced sample was naive CD8+ T cells from PBMCs. The sequence came from a man younger than 35 in good health. Some clones in this sample may be carry-over from other donors' samples. The chain recombines TRBV7-8 with TRBJ2-1; the match to TRBD2 covers 7 bases. CDR3 coding DNA: TGTGCCAGCAGCCCAGCGCGGGGGTCCTACAATGAGCAGTTCTTC. Encoded protein: CASSPARGSYNEQFF.